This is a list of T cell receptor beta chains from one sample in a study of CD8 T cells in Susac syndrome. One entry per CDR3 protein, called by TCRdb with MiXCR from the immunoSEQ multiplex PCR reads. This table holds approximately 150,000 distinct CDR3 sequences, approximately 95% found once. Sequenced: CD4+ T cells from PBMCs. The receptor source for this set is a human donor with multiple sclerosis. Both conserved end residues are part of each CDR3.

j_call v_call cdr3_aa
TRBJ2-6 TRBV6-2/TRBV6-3 CASGYRSGANVLTF
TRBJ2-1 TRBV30 CAWSTYHDEQFF
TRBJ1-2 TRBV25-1 CASSTPGDYGYTF
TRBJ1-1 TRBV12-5 CASGGDRGSMNTEAFF
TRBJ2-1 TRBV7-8 CASRVLAGSNEQFF
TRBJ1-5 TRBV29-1 CSVGGGPNSNQPQHF
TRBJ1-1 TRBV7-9 CASSPTGVRQAFF
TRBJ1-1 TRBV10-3 CAISESDFQGDTEAFF
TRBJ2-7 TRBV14 CASSHLGANMYEQYF
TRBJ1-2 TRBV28 CASTLGVAFYGYTF
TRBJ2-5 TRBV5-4 CASSLARGRETQYF
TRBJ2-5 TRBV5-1 CASSLGPGLAGAEATQYF
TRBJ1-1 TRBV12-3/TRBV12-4 CASIPFPGSNTEAFF
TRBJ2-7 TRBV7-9 CASSLSGGYEQYF
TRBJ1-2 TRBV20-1 CSARAGSNYGYTF
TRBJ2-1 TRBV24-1 CATMDGYNEQFF
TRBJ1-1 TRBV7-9 CATQGNGATEAFF
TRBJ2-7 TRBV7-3 CASSPRRGNYEQYF
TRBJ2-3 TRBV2 CASSGVLENLDGVDTQYF
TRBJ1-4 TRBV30 CAASTGSLFF
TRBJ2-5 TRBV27 CASSLAGGIETQYF
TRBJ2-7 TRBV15 CATSRAARDPQYF
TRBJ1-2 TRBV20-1 CSAIGSSYYGYTF
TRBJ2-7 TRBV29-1 CSVDAGTGGYEQYF
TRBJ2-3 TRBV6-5 CASSYDGGRAGDTQYF
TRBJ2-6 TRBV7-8 CASSARDAVSGANVLTF
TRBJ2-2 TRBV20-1 CSANGEEDLNTGELFF
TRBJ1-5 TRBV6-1 CATLFLGQGYQPQHF
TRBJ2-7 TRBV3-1 CASRMRQGSPYEQYF
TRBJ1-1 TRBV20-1 CSAKRAFEAFF
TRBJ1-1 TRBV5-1 CASSLEQGYLEAFF
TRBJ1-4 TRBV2 CASRGRLRTNEKLFF
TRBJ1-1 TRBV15 CATSRDVAPDLPNTEAFF
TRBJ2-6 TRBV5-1 CASSSTESGANVLTF
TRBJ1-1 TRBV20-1 CSATPPGTGVTEAFF
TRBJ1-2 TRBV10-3 CAISGNLGEGYTF
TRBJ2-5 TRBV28 CASSWSPQYQETQYF
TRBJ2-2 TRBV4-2 CASSQELPTGELFF
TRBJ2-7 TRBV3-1 CASSLSSGSSYEQYF
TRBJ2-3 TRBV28 CASSGAGATDTQYF
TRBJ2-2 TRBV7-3 CASSLREGSGELFF
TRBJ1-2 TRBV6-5 CASSYTPGTFPNYGYTF
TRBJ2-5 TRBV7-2 CASSSRWRGETQYF
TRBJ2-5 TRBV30 CAWSRGSGSFETQYF